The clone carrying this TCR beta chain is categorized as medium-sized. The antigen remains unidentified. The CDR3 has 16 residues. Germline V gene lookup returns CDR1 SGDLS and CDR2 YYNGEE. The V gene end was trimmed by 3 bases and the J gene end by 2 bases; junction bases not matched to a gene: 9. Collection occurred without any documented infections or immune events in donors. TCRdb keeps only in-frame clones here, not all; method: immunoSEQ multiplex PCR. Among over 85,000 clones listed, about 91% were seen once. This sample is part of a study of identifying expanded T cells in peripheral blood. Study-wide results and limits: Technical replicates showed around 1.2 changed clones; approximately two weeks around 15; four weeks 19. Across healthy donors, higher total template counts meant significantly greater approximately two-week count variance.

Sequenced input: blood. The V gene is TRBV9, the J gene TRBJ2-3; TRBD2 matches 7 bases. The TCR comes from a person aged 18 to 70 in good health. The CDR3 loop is CASSAHGTTVTDTQYF. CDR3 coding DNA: TGTGCCAGCAGCGCCCACGGGACTACCGTCACAGATACGCAGTATTTT.